This T cell receptor beta chain comes out of a study of blood T cell repertoires in COVID-19. Study at large: The United States, Italy and Spain provided the acute and convalescent COVID-19 samples.

The CDR3 extends over 16 amino acids. The V and J ends lost 5 bases and 4 bases, in that order; junction bases with no gene match: 14. CDR1 and CDR2 from the germline V gene are SGHDT and YYEEEE. This clone has a single count. Authors' data handling: Estimates of nucleated cell counts were drawn from the amplification of reference gene primers. TCRdb's copy holds only in-frame clones and misses some; the assay was immunoSEQ multiplex PCR. V, J and clone size were drawn from that table, and D and trimming were deduced from the DNA. The table records roughly 200,000 clones, approximately 78% of them present only once.

This rearrangement joins TRBV5-6 to TRBJ1-1; 7 bases are shared with TRBD1. The receptor was isolated from a woman older than 75 with active or convalescent COVID-19. The sample consisted of peripheral blood. The CDR3 nucleotides are TGTGCCAGCAGTATTGACAGGGCTCGAACAAGCACTGAAGCTTTCTTT. It translates to CASSIDRARTSTEAFF. The full variable domain, in which reference TRBV5-6 and TRBJ1-1 provide the parts outside the CDR3, is DAGVTQSPTHLIKTRGQQVTLRCSPKSGHDTVSWYQQALGQGPQFIFQYYEEEERQRGNFPDRFSGHQFPNYSSELNVNALLLGDSALYLCASSIDRARTSTEAFFGQGTRLTVV.